The T cell receptor beta chain under discussion was sequenced for a study of human T cells and chemical hapten exposure. In TCRdb, the RACE reads were re-called with MiXCR into one record per CDR3 protein. The sample shows some 88,000 distinct CDR3 sequences, approximately 10% of them seen only once. This clonotype was seen a few times. As to time point: patch test 2, 6 weeks after DPC sensitization. Treatment described: therapeutic diphenylcyclopropenone sensitization with weekly scalp DPC. Trimming stripped 3 bases from V and 8 bases from J, with 14 bases between. This CDR3 is built from 14 residues.

The rearrangement uses TRBV12-3 or TRBV12-4 and TRBJ2-1, with D unresolved. This material consisted of whole blood, taken in connection with sensitization to the hapten diphenylcyclopropenone (DPC). This clonotype was sampled from a man aged 35 to 55 with alopecia areata. Some clones in this sample may be carry-over from other donors' samples. The CDR3 protein is CASSLSRTVDEQFF. The CDR3 DNA follows: TGTGCCAGCAGTTTGTCTAGGACGGTAGATGAGCAGTTCTTC.